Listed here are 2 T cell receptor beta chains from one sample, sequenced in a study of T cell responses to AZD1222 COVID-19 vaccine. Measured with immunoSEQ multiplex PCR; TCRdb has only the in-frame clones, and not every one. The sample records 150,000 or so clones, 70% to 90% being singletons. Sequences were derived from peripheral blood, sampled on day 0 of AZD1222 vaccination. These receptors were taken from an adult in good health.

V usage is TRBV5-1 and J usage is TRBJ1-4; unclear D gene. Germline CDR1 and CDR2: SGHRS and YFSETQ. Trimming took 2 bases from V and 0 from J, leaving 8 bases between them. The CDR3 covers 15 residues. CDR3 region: CASSFRPATNEKLFF. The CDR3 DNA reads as TGCGCCAGCAGCTTCAGACCCGCAACTAATGAAAAACTGTTTTTT.

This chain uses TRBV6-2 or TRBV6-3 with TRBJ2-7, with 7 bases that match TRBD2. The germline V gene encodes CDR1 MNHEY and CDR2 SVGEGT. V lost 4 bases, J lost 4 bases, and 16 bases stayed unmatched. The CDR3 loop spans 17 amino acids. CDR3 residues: CASSLIPSRLAGYEQYF. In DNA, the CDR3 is TGTGCCAGCAGTTTAATCCCAAGTCGTTTAGCGGGTTACGAGCAGTACTTC.